The following is a T cell receptor beta chain sequence with its context. Antigen unknown. This CDR3 has 18 amino acids. The germline CDR1 and CDR2 sequences are SGDLS and YYNGEE. V lost 2 bases and J lost 4; bases outside the gene matches: 9. The sample belongs to a study of cytomegalovirus exposure and HLA in healthy donors. General study points: Many donors carried some public TCRs, although rarity characterized most TCR sequences. The study labeled approximately 150 TCR beta chains cytomegalovirus-associated.

TCRdb keeps only in-frame clones here, not all; method: immunoSEQ multiplex PCR. Counted here are 92,000 or so clones, 96% occurring once; the ten biggest clones make up around 0.78%. The sequence came from a man aged 18-30 years in good health and CMV-seronegative. The J gene is TRBJ2-1, the V gene TRBV9; 13 bases are a match to TRBD2. The source material was PBMCs. CDR3: CASSVGTSGIQGYNEQFF. The CDR3 DNA reads as TGTGCCAGCAGCGTCGGGACTAGCGGGATCCAGGGGTACAATGAGCAGTTCTTC.